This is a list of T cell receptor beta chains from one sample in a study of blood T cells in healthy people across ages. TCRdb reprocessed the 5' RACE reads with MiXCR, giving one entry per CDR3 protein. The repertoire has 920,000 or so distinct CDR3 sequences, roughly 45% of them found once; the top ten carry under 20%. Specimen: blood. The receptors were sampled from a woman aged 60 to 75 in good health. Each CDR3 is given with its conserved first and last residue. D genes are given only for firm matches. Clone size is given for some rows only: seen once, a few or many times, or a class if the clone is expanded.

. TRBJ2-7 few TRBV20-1 TGCAGGGGTTCGGACGGATCCTACGAGCAGTACTTC CRGSDGSYEQYF
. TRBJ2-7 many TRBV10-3 TGTGCCATCGGAGGGGGCCCATACTACGAGCAGTACTTC CAIGGGPYYEQYF
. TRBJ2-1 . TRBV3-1 TGTGCCAGCAGCCAAGGTATAGGTGTATCCCAATCCTACAATGAGCAGTTCTTC CASSQGIGVSQSYNEQFF
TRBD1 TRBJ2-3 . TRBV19 TGTGCCAGTACCGACAGGGGGCTTCATAGAGATACGCAGTATTTT CASTDRGLHRDTQYF
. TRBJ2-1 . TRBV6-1 TGTGCCAGCAGTGAGTGGGAAAGGGATGAGCAGTTCTTC CASSEWERDEQFF
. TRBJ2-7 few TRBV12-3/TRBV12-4 TGTGCCAGCAGTTTGAAGCTAGCCAATTTCTACGAGCAGTACTTC CASSLKLANFYEQYF
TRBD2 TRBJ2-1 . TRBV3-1 TGTGCCAGCAGCCAAGACCGGGTGAGCGGGAACTACAATGAGCAGTTCTTC CASSQDRVSGNYNEQFF
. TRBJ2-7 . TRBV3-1 TGTGCCAGCAGCCGGAGGGGGCGCGACGAGCAGTACTTC CASSRRGRDEQYF
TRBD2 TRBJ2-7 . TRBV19 TGTGCCAGTAGTGCGGCGGGAGGGTCCATGTACGAGCAGTACTTC CASSAAGGSMYEQYF
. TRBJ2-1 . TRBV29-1 TGCAGCGTTGAGGTTGACAGTTGGAACAATGAGCAGTTCTTC CSVEVDSWNNEQFF
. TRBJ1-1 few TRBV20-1 TGCAGTGCTGCTGACACCTTTGAAGCTTTCTTT CSAADTFEAFF
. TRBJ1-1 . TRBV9 TGTGCCAGCAGCCCCCCATGGGGGACTGAAGCTTTCTTT CASSPPWGTEAFF
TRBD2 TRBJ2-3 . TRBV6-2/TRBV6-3 TGTGCCAGCAGTTTTCTAGCGGGTACAGTGGATACAGATACGCAGTATTTT CASSFLAGTVDTDTQYF
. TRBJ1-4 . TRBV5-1 TGCGCCAGCAGCTTGGCCCCGGGGACGGCAACTAATGAAAAACTGTTTTTT CASSLAPGTATNEKLFF
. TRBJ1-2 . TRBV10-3 TGTGCCATCAGTGAGGGGGGTACTACCTATGGCTACACCTTC CAISEGGTTYGYTF
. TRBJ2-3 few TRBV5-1 TGCGCCAGCAGCTTGGTCGACGGATACACAGATACGCAGTATTTT CASSLVDGYTDTQYF
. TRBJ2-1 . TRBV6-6 TGTGCCAGCAGTCTAGCGACACGCCGGGACGGGCAGTTCTTC CASSLATRRDGQFF
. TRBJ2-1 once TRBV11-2 TGTGCCAGCAGCTTAGAGTGGGGGCGCCAAGAGACCCAGTTCTTC CASSLEWGRQETQFF
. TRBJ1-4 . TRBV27 TGTGCCAGCAGTCAAATAAACAGAAATGAAAAACTGTTTTTT CASSQINRNEKLFF
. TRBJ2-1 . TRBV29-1 TGCAGCGTTTCGTACAGGGTCGGCCCCTACAATGAGCAGTTCTTC CSVSYRVGPYNEQFF
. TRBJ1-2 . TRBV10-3 TGTGCCATCAGTGAGGGTGGGGGAGATAACTATGGCTACACCTTC CAISEGGGDNYGYTF
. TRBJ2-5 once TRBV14 TGTGCCAGCAGCATAGGAGAGGAGACCCAGTACTTC CASSIGEETQYF
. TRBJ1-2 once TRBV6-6 TGTGCCAGCAGTTTGGCAGAAGGCTATGGCTACACCTTC CASSLAEGYGYTF
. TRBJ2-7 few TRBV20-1 TGCAGTGCTAGTAGGGTGTCAGGGGAGCAGTACTTC CSASRVSGEQYF
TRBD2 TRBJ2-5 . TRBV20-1 TGCAGTGCTAGCCCCGGGACTAGCGGGGAGACCCAGTACTTC CSASPGTSGETQYF
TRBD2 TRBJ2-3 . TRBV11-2 TGTGCCAGCAGCTCATCCGGAGGCGGGTCCCAGCGGGGACAGTATTTT CASSSSGGGSQRGQYF
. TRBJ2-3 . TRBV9 TGTGCCAGCAGCCCCCGTTTGAGGGAGCCCCGAGGAAAAGATACGCAGTATTTT CASSPRLREPRGKDTQYF
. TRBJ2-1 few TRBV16 TGTGCCAGCAGCACAGGAATGGGCGACTATGAGCAGTTCTTC CASSTGMGDYEQFF
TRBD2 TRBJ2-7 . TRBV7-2 TGTGCCGGCAGCTTAGTTCCTAGCGGTTACGAGCAGTACTTC CAGSLVPSGYEQYF
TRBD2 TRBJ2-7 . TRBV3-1 TGTGCCAGCAGCCAACCTAGCGGAACAAACGAGCAGTACTTC CASSQPSGTNEQYF
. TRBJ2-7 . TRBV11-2 TGTGCCAGCAAGTCGATCGGGCCCGGACGCACCTACGAGCAGTACTTC CASKSIGPGRTYEQYF
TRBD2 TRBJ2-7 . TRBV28 TGTGCCAGCGGGAGGGTAGGGAATAGGCGGGCACACTACGAGCAGTACTTC CASGRVGNRRAHYEQYF
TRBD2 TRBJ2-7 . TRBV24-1 TGTGCCACGGCATCTAGCGGGAGCTCCAATGAGCAGTACTTC CATASSGSSNEQYF
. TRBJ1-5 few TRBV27 TGTGCCAGCAGTTTATCGAGCAGGGAGGTCAGCAATCAGCCCCAGCATTTT CASSLSSREVSNQPQHF
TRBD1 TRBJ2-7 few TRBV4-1 TGCGCCAGCAGCCAAGTCCCGGGACAGGGTGCCTACGAGCAGTACTTC CASSQVPGQGAYEQYF
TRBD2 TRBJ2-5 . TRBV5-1 TGCGCCAGCAGCTTGGGTGGAGCGGGGCCCCAAGAGACCCAGTACTTC CASSLGGAGPQETQYF
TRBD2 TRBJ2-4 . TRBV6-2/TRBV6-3 TGTGCCAGCAGTTACGAACCGGGACTAGCAAGCATTCAGTACTTC CASSYEPGLASIQYF
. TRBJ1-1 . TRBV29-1 TGCAGCGTCGCAGGGAGGGTCCCGAACACTGAAGCTTTCTTT CSVAGRVPNTEAFF
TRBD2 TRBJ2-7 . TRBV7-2 TGTGCCAGCAGGCCGGGGGGTAGCGGCTCCAACGAGCAGTACTTC CASRPGGSGSNEQYF
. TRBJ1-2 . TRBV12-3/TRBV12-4 TGTGCCGGCAGTCCTCTGGGAGCGGGCGGCTACACCTTC CAGSPLGAGGYTF
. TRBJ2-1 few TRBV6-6 TGTGCCACCAATACCGGGAGAACCTACAATGAGCAGTTCTTC CATNTGRTYNEQFF
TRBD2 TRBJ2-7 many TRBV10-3 TGTGCCATCAGTGGACTAGCGGGAGTCCACGAGCAGTACTTC CAISGLAGVHEQYF
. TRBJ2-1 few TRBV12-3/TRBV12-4 TGTGCCAGCAGTCCTCGAAGGGGAAGCTCCTACAATGAGCAGTTCTTC CASSPRRGSSYNEQFF
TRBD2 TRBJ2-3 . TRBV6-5 TGTGCCAGCAGCCCTTCTCGCGGGGGGGGCCCAGATACGCAGTATTTT CASSPSRGGGPDTQYF
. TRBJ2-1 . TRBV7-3 TGTGCCAGCAGCCCAAAGGGACCCCTTGCTAGTTCGAATGAGCAGTTCTTC CASSPKGPLASSNEQFF
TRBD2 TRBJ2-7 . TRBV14 TGTGCCAGCAGCCAAGAACTAGCGGGACATCACGAGCAGTACTTC CASSQELAGHHEQYF
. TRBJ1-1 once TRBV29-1 TGCAGCGCCGTCCGGGACACTTACACTGAAGCTTTCTTT CSAVRDTYTEAFF
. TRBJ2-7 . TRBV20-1 TGCAGTGCTAGTGGAGATACCTACGAGCAGTACTTC CSASGDTYEQYF
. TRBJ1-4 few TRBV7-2 TGTGCCAGCCGAATACAAGAGGAGGAAAAACTGTTTTTT CASRIQEEEKLFF
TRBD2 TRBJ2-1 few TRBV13 TGTGCCAGCAGCTTAGGAGCTAGCGGAAACAATGAGCAGTTCTTC CASSLGASGNNEQFF
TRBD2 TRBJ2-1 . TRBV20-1 TGCAGTGATGGTAGCGGGAGTAATGAGCAGTTCTTC CSDGSGSNEQFF
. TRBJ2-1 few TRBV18 TGTGCCAGCTCAGACACAACCCAGGGGCAGTTCTTC CASSDTTQGQFF
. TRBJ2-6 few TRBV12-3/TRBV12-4 TGTGCCAGCAGTTTGACGAGGAGCGCTGGGGCCAACGTCCTGACTTTC CASSLTRSAGANVLTF